This T cell receptor (beta chain) was sequenced during a study of breast tumors, draining lymph nodes, adjacent tissues. A single record per CDR3 protein comes from TCRdb applying MiXCR to the multiplex PCR reads. Among 150,000 to 200,000 distinct CDR3 sequences, 30% to 35% were seen once, and the ten largest hold over 3.5%. This clonotype appeared many times. What it binds is not known. General study results and limits: Luminal-like breast cancer showed significantly higher tumor–nontumor repertoire similarity than basal-like. The data were judged consistent with most tumor T cells coming from lymph node and expanding in tumor. The lymph node origin of tumor T cells was framed as consistent with a hypothesis, not demonstrated.

CDR3 length equals 13 residues. The V gene lost 6 bases and the J gene lost 2 bases, with 12 bases spanning the gap. CDR1 is DFQATT and CDR2 is SNEGSKA in the germline V gene (reference sequence). Axillary draining lymph nodes of breast cancer patients supplied the node samples. Sequencing input: axillary lymph node tissue. The rearrangement uses TRBV20-1 and TRBJ2-3; perhaps TRBD1 as D (6 bases). The receptor was derived from a female donor with breast cancer. Some clones in this sample may be carry-over from other donors' samples. The CDR3 DNA sequence: TGCAGTGCCGGGGACACAGACACAGATACGCAGTATTTT. Translation: CSAGDTDTDTQYF.